Below are 29 T cell receptor beta chains sequenced from a single sample in a study of blood T cell repertoires in COVID-19. The data were produced by immunoSEQ multiplex PCR, yet TCRdb's version contains in-frame clones alone and is incomplete. In the table there are tens of thousands of clones, more than 70% of which are singletons. The sample taken for sequencing was peripheral blood. These receptors originate from a woman aged 80 or older in a cohort sampled during active or convalescent COVID-19.

The J gene is TRBJ2-7, the V gene TRBV5-1; the D gene is possibly TRBD2 (7 bases). Trimming took off 4 bases at V and 7 bases at J, with 12 bases between the two ends. CDR1 and CDR2 (germline): SGHRS, YFSETQ. The length of the CDR3 is 12 residues. The CDR3 is CASSVQGGEQYF. The CDR3 DNA reads as TGCGCCAGCAGCGTACAGGGAGGGGAGCAGTACTTC.

The J gene is TRBJ2-1, the V gene TRBV5-4; 8 nucleotides agree with TRBD2. Germline V gene data show CDR1 as SGHNT and CDR2 as YYREEE (reference sequence). This CDR3 contains 16 residues. Losses at the gene ends were 4 bases for V and 2 bases for J; bases not matched to a gene: 8. The CDR3 loop reads CASSPGVAGPYNEQFF. Written as DNA, the CDR3 is TGTGCCAGCAGCCCCGGGGTAGCGGGACCCTACAATGAGCAGTTCTTC.

This chain links TRBV11-2 with TRBJ1-4, with a possible D match to TRBD1 (5 bases). The CDR3 length is 17 residues. Trimming shortened V by 1 base and J by 7 bases, and 19 bases separated the two germline ends. Germline V gene data show CDR1 as SGHAT and CDR2 as FQNNGV. The CDR3 DNA sequence: TGTGCCAGCAGCTTAGCTCCCCTTCCGACAGCACCTGAAAAACTGTTTTTT. Protein: CASSLAPLPTAPEKLFF.

V is TRBV10-2 and J is TRBJ1-1; a possible D gene is TRBD1 (5 bases). This CDR3 has 17 amino acids. With 2 bases removed from V and 6 bases from J, the gap between germline ends came to 22 bases. From germline, CDR1 is WSHSY and CDR2 SAAADI. The DNA for the CDR3 is TGCGCCAGCAGTGAGAATAGTCCGGGCGGGGGTTGGGCTGAAGCTTTCTTT. The encoded protein is CASSENSPGGGWAEAFF.

The chain uses TRBV11-3 and TRBJ1-3, with TRBD1 identical over 11 bases. Germline V lookup: CDR1 SGHNT, CDR2 YENEEA. The CDR3 loop spans 14 amino acids. The V gene end was trimmed by 5 bases and the J gene end by 8 bases; junction bases not matched to a gene: 5. Here the CDR3 reads CASSLGTGGYTIYF. CDR3 nucleotides: TGTGCCAGCAGCCTCGGGACAGGGGGATACACCATATATTTT.

In the case of this clone: Different DNA sequences within this sample yield the same CDR3. This rearrangement joins TRBV5-1 to TRBJ1-2, with D uncertain. The CDR3 runs to 13 residues. V was trimmed by 3 bases and J by 4 bases, leaving 10 bases between them. Germline CDR1 SGHRS, CDR2 YFSETQ. CDR3: CASSSGGGYGYTF. The CDR3 nucleotides are TGCGCCAGCAGCTCCGGAGGAGGCTATGGCTACACCTTC.

The chain recombines TRBV5-4 with TRBJ2-1; possible D gene TRBD2, 6 bases. This CDR3 is built from 16 residues. Trimming pared 0 bases from V and 6 bases from J, leaving 16 bases between. Per the germline V gene, CDR1 is SGHNT and CDR2 is YYREEE (reference sequence). The CDR3 coding sequence is TGTGCCAGCAGCTTGGCCTTAGGCCGGGGGAGCAATGAGCAGTTCTTC. Translation gives CASSLALGRGSNEQFF.

The chain employs TRBV7-8 and TRBJ2-5, with TRBD2 as a possible D gene (5 bases). The length of the CDR3 is 15 residues. From germline, CDR1 is SGHVS and CDR2 FQNEAQ. Trimming shortened V by 5 bases and J by 4 bases, and 17 bases separated the two germline ends. The CDR3 DNA reads as TGTGCCAGCAGCCCCGAGACGGGGAGTAGAGAGACCCAGTACTTC. This translates into CASSPETGSRETQYF.

The gene calls are TRBV2 and TRBJ1-1; 8 nucleotides line up with TRBD1. Germline V lookup: CDR1 SNHLY, CDR2 FYNNEI. Germline trimming cut 7 bases from V and 3 bases from J; bases unmatched to any gene: 7. The CDR3 length is 14 residues. CDR3 in DNA: TGTGCCAGCATTATCGGGACAGGTGACACTGAAGCTTTCTTT. This translates into CASIIGTGDTEAFF.

This chain connects TRBV5-4 to TRBJ2-7, with 10 nucleotides matching TRBD2. The CDR3 spans 15 residues. The V segment lost 4 bases and the J segment 2 bases; nucleotides outside the gene matches: 6. Per the germline V gene, CDR1 is SGHNT and CDR2 is YYREEE (reference sequence). The CDR3 region has the DNA TGTGCCAGCAGCAGGGGACTAGCGTTAGCCTACGAGCAGTACTTC. Its protein is CASSRGLALAYEQYF.

The chain carries TRBV7-3 and TRBJ2-1; possibly TRBD2 for D (6 bases). The CDR3 is made up of 17 amino acids. V was cut by 3 bases and J by 6 bases, with 21 bases left in between. The germline V gene has CDR1 SGHTA and CDR2 FQGTGA. CDR3 bases: TGTGCCAGCAGCTTGAATCCTTGGGGGGTGATCCGCAATGAGCAGTTCTTC. Its translation is CASSLNPWGVIRNEQFF.

The rearrangement links TRBV24-1 to TRBJ2-2, with D perhaps matching TRBD2 (5 bases). V was cut by 5 bases and J by 3 bases, with 9 bases left in between. CDR1 and CDR2 (germline): KGHDR, SFDVKD. The CDR3 extends over 14 amino acids. CDR3 DNA sequence: TGTGCCACCAGTGGGCACGGGGACACCGGGGAGCTGTTTTTT. Translation gives CATSGHGDTGELFF.

This clone was found once. J is TRBJ2-1 and V is TRBV2; D gene unclear. The germline V gene has CDR1 SNHLY and CDR2 FYNNEI. V lost 4 bases to trimming and J lost 0 bases, with 10 bases between them. The CDR3 has 15 amino acids. CDR3 amino acids: CASSVPGSSYNEQFF. Here the CDR3 DNA reads TGTGCCAGCAGTGTCCCCGGGTCCTCCTACAATGAGCAGTTCTTC. The full variable domain, with the rest looked up from reference TRBV2 and TRBJ2-1, is EPEVTQTPSHQVTQMGQEVILRCVPISNHLYFYWYRQILGQKVEFLVSFYNNEISEKSEIFDDQFSVERPDGSNFTLKIRSTKLEDSAMYFCASSVPGSSYNEQFFGPGTRLTVL.

The chain joins TRBV9 to TRBJ2-2; TRBD2 matches at 12 bases. The CDR3 runs 16 residues. The V gene's germline CDR1 is SGDLS and CDR2 YYNGEE. The J segment lost 4 bases and the V segment lost 4 bases, leaving 5 bases of the junction unmatched. CDR3 sequence: CASSLAGGPSTGELFF. The CDR3 nucleotides read TGTGCCAGCAGCCTAGCGGGAGGGCCTAGCACCGGGGAGCTGTTTTTT.

The CDR3 here is CASSYQRQISNQPQHF. CDR3 coding DNA: TGTGCCAGCAGTTACCAAAGACAGATTAGCAATCAGCCCCAGCATTTT. The chain links TRBV6-5 to TRBJ1-5, with a possible D match to TRBD1 (5 bases). Germline lookup yields CDR1 MNHEY and CDR2 SVGAGI. The CDR3 covers 16 residues. V was cut by 2 bases and J by 0 bases, with 11 bases left in between.

This clone was detected only once. The genes are TRBV2 and TRBJ1-2, with TRBD1 identical over 11 bases. J lost 13 bases, V lost 6 bases, and 7 bases had no gene match. Germline-derived CDR1 and CDR2 are SNHLY and FYNNEI. The CDR3 loop spans 12 amino acids. The CDR3 nucleotides read TGTGCCAGCAGGAACGAGGGACAGGGGGTCACCTTC. Its translation is CASRNEGQGVTF.

This chain links TRBV11-2 with TRBJ2-3; TRBD2 matches 9 bases. The CDR3 contains 16 residues. Unmatched junction bases numbered 9, after V lost 5 bases and J lost 3 bases. Germline V gives CDR1 SGHAT, CDR2 FQNNGV. The CDR3 DNA follows: TGTGCCAGCAGCCCCCCCCGACTAGCGGCTACAGATACGCAGTATTTT. Protein sequence: CASSPPRLAATDTQYF.

This clone has a single count. The rearrangement joins TRBV28 to TRBJ1-1, with D possibly TRBD1 on 6 matching bases. The CDR3 has 13 amino acids. With 6 bases removed from V and 5 bases from J, the gap between germline ends came to 13 bases. Germline V lookup: CDR1 MDHEN, CDR2 SYDVKM. The CDR3 is CASSSGVSTEAFF. The CDR3 nucleotides read TGTGCCAGCAGCTCAGGGGTTTCGACTGAAGCTTTCTTT.

The V gene is TRBV13, the J gene TRBJ2-3; D call uncertain. CDR1 PRHDT and CDR2 FYEKMQ come from the germline V gene (reference sequence). Trimming left V 4 bases short and J 6 bases short, with 8 bases between. The CDR3 is made up of 12 amino acids. The CDR3 nucleotides are TGTGCCAGCAGCTCCCCCGGGGATACGCAGTATTTT. Its protein is CASSSPGDTQYF.

V usage is TRBV27 and J usage is TRBJ1-2; D gene uncertain. The germline gives CDR1 MNHEY, CDR2 SMNVEV (reference sequence). The CDR3 runs to 13 residues. V was shortened by 3 bases and J by 8 bases, with 13 bases between the two germline ends. The CDR3 loop is CASSFRLGSGYTF. DNA of the CDR3: TGTGCCAGCAGTTTCCGGCTCGGGAGCGGCTACACCTTC.

The V gene is TRBV28, the J gene TRBJ1-3; D not certain. The ends were cut back, 2 bases at V and 4 bases at J, with 9 bases in the middle. This CDR3 spans 14 amino acids. Germline V CDR1 and CDR2: MDHEN, SYDVKM. CDR3 in amino acids: CASSLRVFGNTIYF. CDR3 nucleotides: TGTGCCAGCAGTTTACGGGTTTTCGGAAACACCATATATTTT. The whole variable domain, remainder taken from reference TRBV28 and TRBJ1-3, is DVKVTQSSRYLVKRTGEKVFLECVQDMDHENMFWYRQDPGLGLRLIYFSYDVKMKEKGDIPEGYSVSREKKERFSLILESASTNQTSMYLCASSLRVFGNTIYFGEGSWLTVV.

This chain connects TRBV14 to TRBJ1-1; D not resolved. CDR1 and CDR2 (germline): SGHDN, FVKESK. With 3 bases removed from V and 5 bases from J, the gap between germline ends came to 13 bases. CDR3 length equals 14 residues. The DNA for the CDR3 is TGTGCCAGCAGCCACCGCCCAAGCGGTACTGAAGCTTTCTTT. This codes for CASSHRPSGTEAFF. Full variable domain (rest looked up from reference TRBV14 and TRBJ1-1): EAGVTQFPSHSVIEKGQTVTLRCDPISGHDNLYWYRRVMGKEIKFLLHFVKESKQDESGMPNNRFLAERTGGTYSTLKVQPAELEDSGVYFCASSHRPSGTEAFFGQGTRLTVV.

The chain joins TRBV27 to TRBJ1-5; TRBD1 agrees at 11 bases. V lost 5 bases, J lost 6 bases, and 6 bases stayed unmatched. In germline, CDR1 is MNHEY, CDR2 SMNVEV (reference sequence). This CDR3 contains 15 residues. CDR3 sequence: CASSPGTGGSQPQHF. The CDR3 bases are TGTGCCAGCAGTCCGGGGACAGGGGGTAGTCAGCCCCAGCATTTT.

The chain employs TRBV10-3 and TRBJ1-1, with D perhaps matching TRBD1 (5 bases). Trimming stripped 5 bases from V and 2 bases from J, with 18 bases between. The CDR3 spans 16 residues. The germline V gene has CDR1 ENHRY and CDR2 SYGVKD. The CDR3 DNA reads TGTGCCATCAGTAATTCCCCGGGACTCCTAAACACTGAAGCTTTCTTT. It is translated as CAISNSPGLLNTEAFF.

The V gene is TRBV5-1, the J gene TRBJ1-5, with 11 bases that match TRBD1. Germline V lookup: CDR1 SGHRS, CDR2 YFSETQ. This CDR3 comprises 15 residues. Trimming at V came to 1 base and at J to 8 bases, leaving 5 bases not matched to a gene. The CDR3 region has the DNA TGCGCCAGCAGCTTGTGGGGGACAGGGGGAGAGCCCCAGCATTTT. It specifies CASSLWGTGGEPQHF.

The chain recombines TRBV6-5 with TRBJ1-1, with a tentative D call TRBD1 (5 bases). In germline, CDR1 is MNHEY, CDR2 SVGAGI. V lost 2 bases and J lost 4, with 17 bases in between. The CDR3 consists of 16 residues. CDR3 sequence reads: CASSYQPGLLSTEAFF. The CDR3 DNA sequence: TGTGCCAGCAGTTACCAGCCAGGGCTCCTTAGCACTGAAGCTTTCTTT.

This clone came up a few times. The rearrangement uses TRBV2 and TRBJ2-2, with TRBD1 as a possible D gene (6 bases). The V gene lost 6 bases and the J gene lost 6 bases, with 17 bases spanning the gap. The germline V gene has CDR1 SNHLY and CDR2 FYNNEI. The CDR3 covers 15 residues. The CDR3 region is CASSGRDTRPGELFF. CDR3 nucleotides: TGTGCCAGCAGCGGTCGGGACACACGACCCGGGGAGCTGTTTTTT.

The gene calls are TRBV7-8 and TRBJ2-5; 8 bases line up with TRBD1. The germline CDR1 and CDR2 sequences are SGHVS and FQNEAQ. The CDR3 has 15 residues. With 5 bases clipped from V and 8 bases from J, the junction kept 13 bases outside the gene matches. The DNA for the CDR3 is TGTGCCAGCAGCCCACCGGACAGGGTCATGGAAACCCAGTACTTC. This gives the protein CASSPPDRVMETQYF.

The rearrangement links TRBV29-1 to TRBJ2-7; 7 bases line up with TRBD1. The J segment lost 2 bases and the V segment lost 4 bases, leaving 8 bases of the junction unmatched. CDR3 size: 14 residues. Germline-derived CDR1 and CDR2 are SQVTM and ANQGSEA. Here the CDR3 reads CSVVVRDRAYEQYF. Written as DNA, the CDR3 is TGCAGCGTTGTTGTCCGAGACAGGGCCTACGAGCAGTACTTC.